The 13 T cell receptor beta chains below come from one sample, sequenced in a study of blood T cell repertoires in COVID-19. Using immunoSEQ multiplex PCR, the repertoire was profiled, and TCRdb retains in-frame clones only, with some absent. Here the sample spans around 50,000 clones, less than 90% being singletons. The sequencing input was peripheral blood. These receptors all stem from a human donor in a cohort sampled during active COVID-19.

V usage is TRBV28 and J usage is TRBJ2-7, with a tentative D call TRBD2 (5 bases). The CDR3 is 14 residues long. CDR1 MDHEN and CDR2 SYDVKM come from the germline V gene. The germline V and J ends were trimmed by 10 bases and 2 bases, with 18 bases remaining between them. The CDR3 spells CATGGTRSPYEQYF. The CDR3 DNA reads as TGTGCCACCGGAGGAACTAGGAGCCCCTACGAGCAGTACTTC.

The gene calls are TRBV5-6 and TRBJ2-2; D possibly corresponds to TRBD2 (7 bases). Trimming shortened V by 4 bases and J by 4 bases, and 17 bases separated the two germline ends. The CDR3 loop spans 16 amino acids. Germline CDR1 is SGHDT and CDR2 is YYEEEE. CDR3 region: CASSLYTGGLTGELFF. As DNA, the CDR3 is TGTGCCAGCAGCCTCTACACGGGGGGCCTCACCGGGGAGCTGTTTTTT.

The V call is TRBV28, the J call TRBJ1-6, with TRBD1 matching 9 bases. Germline loops: CDR1 MDHEN, CDR2 SYDVKM. This CDR3 region has 14 residues. J gave up 7 bases and V 11 bases, and 9 bases lay outside the gene matches. The CDR3 here is CAGQTGTGNSPLHF. The CDR3 DNA reads as TGTGCCGGCCAAACCGGGACAGGGAATTCACCCCTCCACTTT. The full variable domain, completed using reference TRBV28 and TRBJ1-6, is DVKVTQSSRYLVKRTGEKVFLECVQDMDHENMFWYRQDPGLGLRLIYFSYDVKMKEKGDIPEGYSVSREKKERFSLILESASTNQTSMYLCAGQTGTGNSPLHFGNGTRLTVT.

The genes are TRBV7-3 and TRBJ2-3, with TRBD2 identical over 9 bases. Germline CDR1 is SGHTA and CDR2 is FQGTGA. This CDR3 has 15 residues. J was trimmed by 3 bases and V by 5 bases; bases with no gene match: 6. Here the CDR3 DNA reads TGTGCCAGCAGCCTAGGACTAGCGTCGACAGATACGCAGTATTTT. Protein sequence: CASSLGLASTDTQYF.

The table lists this clone with a count of one. The genes are TRBV19 and TRBJ1-6; 9 nucleotides match TRBD1. V shed 5 bases, J shed 9 bases, and the junction held 8 bases outside the gene matches. This CDR3 region has 15 residues. Germline assignment: CDR1 LNHDA and CDR2 SQIVND (reference sequence). This CDR3 reads CASSHLGQGSSPLHF. CDR3 sequence (DNA): TGTGCCAGTAGTCATCTGGGACAGGGAAGTTCACCCCTCCACTTT.

The genes are TRBV18 and TRBJ2-7; no clear D. V lost 2 bases, J lost 9 bases, and 8 bases lay in between. The CDR3 is 11 residues long. CDR1 and CDR2 (germline): KGHSH, LQKENI. CDR3: CASSPSVRQYF. The CDR3 nucleotides are TGTGCCAGCTCACCATCTGTCCGGCAGTACTTC.

This chain uses TRBV2 with TRBJ1-3; D is unresolved. This CDR3 comprises 14 residues. CDR1 is SNHLY and CDR2 is FYNNEI in the germline V gene. The V end lost 3 bases, the J end lost 3 bases, and 9 bases lay between the germline ends. For the CDR3, the DNA is TGTGCCAGCAGTGATGAGCCGTTTGGAAACACCATATATTTT. Translated: CASSDEPFGNTIYF.

V and J are TRBV5-1 and TRBJ2-7; maybe TRBD2 (5 bases). CDR1 and CDR2 from the germline V gene are SGHRS and YFSETQ. There are 11 residues in the CDR3. Trimming stripped 5 bases from V and 5 bases from J, with 8 bases between. This CDR3 reads CASSRLNEQYF. The CDR3 DNA reads as TGCGCCAGCAGTCGACTAAACGAGCAGTACTTC.

This clone was observed a single time. V gene TRBV7-8 combines with J gene TRBJ2-1, with 7 positions matching TRBD1. CDR1 and CDR2 (germline): SGHVS, FQNEAQ. This CDR3 is 17 amino acids long. V was pared by 1 base and J by 10 bases, with 16 bases of the junction left unmatched. The CDR3 region is CASSLDQRSATGREQFF. In DNA, the CDR3 is TGTGCCAGCAGCTTAGATCAACGCTCGGCGACAGGGCGCGAGCAGTTCTTC. The entire variable domain, with the rest obtained from reference TRBV7-8 and TRBJ2-1, is as follows: GAGVSQSPRYKVAKRGQDVALRCDPISGHVSLFWYQQALGQGPEFLTYFQNEAQLDKSGLPSDRFFAERPEGSVSTLKIQRTQQEDSAVYLCASSLDQRSATGREQFFGPGTRLTVL.

The V and J genes are TRBV7-8 and TRBJ1-4; 8 bases line up with TRBD1. This CDR3 is 16 amino acids long. Trimming cost V 6 bases and J 8 bases; bases outside gene matches: 14. Germline CDR1 SGHVS, CDR2 FQNEAQ. The chain's CDR3 is CASSPTTRGRSEKLFF. The CDR3 DNA reads TGTGCCAGCAGTCCCACCACCAGGGGGCGAAGCGAAAAACTGTTTTTT.

Only one count was recorded for this clone. The rearrangement uses TRBV5-1 and TRBJ2-7, with D possibly being TRBD2 (6 bases). The CDR3 loop spans 16 amino acids. The germline V and J ends were trimmed by 1 base and 1 base, with 15 bases remaining between them. Germline V gives CDR1 SGHRS, CDR2 YFSETQ. This CDR3 reads CASSLTAGGVSYEQYF. CDR3 nucleotides: TGCGCCAGCAGCTTGACAGCAGGCGGGGTTTCCTACGAGCAGTACTTC.

The rearrangement uses TRBV3-1 (or the pseudogene TRBV3-2) and TRBJ1-2; 9 bases agree with TRBD1. The CDR3 loop spans 15 amino acids. V gave up 2 bases and J gave up 7 bases; unmatched junction bases: 8. Germline-derived CDR1 and CDR2 are LGHDT and YNNKEL (reference sequence). CDR3 amino acids: CASSQSHRGQSGYTF. CDR3 sequence (DNA): TGTGCCAGCAGCCAAAGTCACAGGGGGCAAAGTGGCTACACCTTC.

The chain carries TRBV5-1 and TRBJ1-1, with D unresolved. V lost 6 bases and J lost 0, with 9 bases in between. CDR1 SGHRS and CDR2 YFSETQ come from the germline V gene. This CDR3 has 13 residues. CDR3 bases: TGCGCCAGCATTCCGTCCCTGAACACTGAAGCTTTCTTT. Its protein is CASIPSLNTEAFF.